Each of the 19 T cell receptor beta chains below was sequenced from the same sample in a study of lymphopenia after photon versus proton radiotherapy. Libraries were prepared by immunoSEQ multiplex PCR; TCRdb keeps only in-frame clonotypes and omits some of them. This table has 6,500 to 8,000 clones, about nine tenths appearing once. Sequences were derived from peripheral blood, sampled from a patient treated with photon-based radiotherapy. The receptor source for this set is a man aged 60 to 69 with cholangiocarcinoma.

The chain is built from TRBV29-1 and TRBJ2-2; D is unclear. Trimming took 6 bases from V and 0 from J, leaving 5 bases between them. Germline assignment: CDR1 SQVTM and CDR2 ANQGSEA. The CDR3 has 12 residues. This CDR3 is CSVPSNTGELFF. The CDR3 coding sequence is TGCAGCGTACCATCGAACACCGGGGAGCTGTTTTTT.

The rearrangement joins TRBV4-1 to TRBJ2-2; no reliable D call. The CDR3 sequence is 13 residues long. CDR1 is MGHRA and CDR2 is YSYEKL in the germline V gene. V lost 4 bases and J 0 bases, leaving 3 bases between the germline ends. In DNA, the CDR3 is TGCGCCAGCAGCCGGCCGAACACCGGGGAGCTGTTTTTT. Residues: CASSRPNTGELFF.

This chain connects TRBV7-9 to TRBJ1-4; TRBD1 aligns across 12 bases. Per germline, CDR1 SEHNR and CDR2 FQNEAQ (reference sequence). The ends lost 4 bases at V and 3 bases at J; junction bases unmatched: 6. The CDR3 runs 17 residues. CDR3 bases: TGTGCCAGCAGCTCCGGGACAGGGGGCCGAGCTAATGAAAAACTGTTTTTT. Its translation: CASSSGTGGRANEKLFF.

The gene calls are TRBV5-1 and TRBJ1-4; TRBD1 matches at 8 bases. This CDR3 has 15 amino acids. CDR1 SGHRS and CDR2 YFSETQ come from the germline V gene. V lost 0 bases, J lost 7 bases, and 5 bases stayed unmatched. In DNA form, the CDR3 reads TGCGCCAGCAGCTTGGGACAGGGGTCGGGTGAAAAACTGTTTTTT. It yields the protein CASSLGQGSGEKLFF.

V usage is TRBV7-9 and J usage is TRBJ2-3, with 9 bases lining up with TRBD2. The CDR3 spans 15 residues. Germline V gene sequence: CDR1 SEHNR, CDR2 FQNEAQ (reference sequence). V was pared by 5 bases and J by 4 bases, with 7 bases of the junction left unmatched. The CDR3 loop is CASSENSGSPDTQYF. The CDR3 DNA sequence: TGTGCCAGCAGCGAGAATAGCGGGAGCCCAGATACGCAGTATTTT.

This chain connects TRBV15 to TRBJ2-7, with TRBD1 identical over 7 bases. After removal of 1 base from V and 4 bases from J, the junction contained 1 base not matched to a gene. CDR1 and CDR2 from the germline V gene are LNHNV and YYDKDF (reference sequence). CDR3 length: 13 residues. Here the CDR3 DNA reads TGTGCCACCAGCAGAGGCAGGGGGTACGAGCAGTACTTC. Amino acid sequence: CATSRGRGYEQYF. Full variable domain (rest looked up from reference TRBV15 and TRBJ2-7): DAMVIQNPRYQVTQFGKPVTLSCSQTLNHNVMYWYQQKSSQAPKLLFHYYDKDFNNEADTPDNFQSRRPNTSFCFLDIRSPGLGDTAMYLCATSRGRGYEQYFGPGTRLTVT.

This clone was picked up one time. The genes are TRBV7-2 and TRBJ2-3; 14 bases agree with TRBD2. The CDR3 is 16 amino acids. CDR1 and CDR2 (germline): SGHTA, FQGNSA. Unmatched junction bases numbered 2, after V lost 5 bases and J lost 1 base. As DNA, the CDR3 is TGTGCCAGCAGCCTGGGACTAGCGGGGGGCACAGATACGCAGTATTTT. It is translated as CASSLGLAGGTDTQYF.

V usage is TRBV7-8 and J usage is TRBJ2-7; TRBD2 matches at 12 bases. Trimming removed 5 bases from V and 3 bases from J; junction bases left unmatched: 11. The CDR3 spans 17 residues. Germline CDR1 SGHVS, CDR2 FQNEAQ. The CDR3 sequence: CASSPTSGGLLVYEQYF. CDR3 sequence (DNA): TGTGCCAGCAGCCCTACTAGCGGGGGGCTCCTCGTCTACGAGCAGTACTTC.

This chain connects TRBV4-1 to TRBJ2-1, with no clear D. This CDR3 comprises 17 residues. Germline V lookup: CDR1 MGHRA, CDR2 YSYEKL. V gave up 0 bases and J gave up 8 bases, with 20 bases separating them. The CDR3 DNA sequence: TGCGCCAGCAGCCAAGATCTTACGAGCGCCCATGGGGATGAGCAGTTCTTC. Translation: CASSQDLTSAHGDEQFF.

This clone was seen just once. The chain recombines TRBV18 with TRBJ2-7; D gene unclear. V was clipped by 0 bases and J by 4 bases, with 10 bases between them. Germline lookup yields CDR1 KGHSH and CDR2 LQKENI. The CDR3 sequence is 14 residues long. The CDR3 sequence: CASSPPSQKYEQYF. DNA of the CDR3: TGTGCCAGCTCACCACCGTCACAGAAGTACGAGCAGTACTTC.

This rearrangement joins TRBV11-2 to TRBJ2-7; 7 nucleotides match TRBD2. The germline V gene encodes CDR1 SGHAT and CDR2 FQNNGV. There are 14 residues in the CDR3. The V gene end was trimmed by 4 bases and the J gene end by 2 bases; junction bases not matched to a gene: 5. The CDR3 reads CASSSGTSAYEQYF. Written as DNA, the CDR3 is TGTGCCAGCAGCTCAGGAACTAGCGCCTACGAGCAGTACTTC. The whole variable domain, filled in from reference TRBV11-2 and TRBJ2-7, reads EAGVAQSPRYKIIEKRQSVAFWCNPISGHATLYWYQQILGQGPKLLIQFQNNGVVDDSQLPKDRFSAERLKGVDSTLKIQPAKLEDSAVYLCASSSGTSAYEQYFGPGTRLTVT.

This clone came up once. The rearrangement links TRBV18 to TRBJ2-7; TRBD1 matches 9 bases. V shed 4 bases, J shed 7 bases, and the junction held 17 bases outside the gene matches. The CDR3 covers 17 residues. CDR1 is KGHSH, CDR2 LQKENI, per germline. The CDR3 protein is CASSQTGTGLGFREQYF. In nucleotides, the CDR3 is TGTGCCAGCTCACAAACCGGGACAGGGCTCGGGTTTCGGGAGCAGTACTTC.

On this clone: This sample includes further DNA sequences coding for the same CDR3. This rearrangement joins TRBV9 to TRBJ2-7; 7 bases agree with TRBD2. The germline V gene encodes CDR1 SGDLS and CDR2 YYNGEE. With V trimmed by 4 bases and J by 4 bases, 11 bases remained unmatched. The CDR3 sequence is 15 residues long. DNA for the CDR3: TGTGCCAGCAGCCCAGGAGTGGCGGGAGTATACGAGCAGTACTTC. This sequence encodes CASSPGVAGVYEQYF. Using reference TRBV9 and TRBJ2-7 for the parts outside the CDR3, the full variable domain is DSGVTQTPKHLITATGQRVTLRCSPRSGDLSVYWYQQSLDQGLQFLIQYYNGEERAKGNILERFSAQQFPDLHSELNLSSLELGDSALYFCASSPGVAGVYEQYFGPGTRLTVT.

This CDR3 reads CASSQEWSLAEAFF. In nucleotides, the CDR3 is TGTGCCAGCAGCCAAGAATGGAGTCTCGCTGAAGCTTTCTTT. The chain uses TRBV14 and TRBJ1-1; D gene uncertain. CDR3 length: 14 residues. CDR1 and CDR2 (germline): SGHDN, FVKESK. Trimming pared 0 bases from V and 6 bases from J, leaving 11 bases between. Combining the CDR3 with reference TRBV14 and TRBJ1-1 gives the whole variable domain EAGVTQFPSHSVIEKGQTVTLRCDPISGHDNLYWYRRVMGKEIKFLLHFVKESKQDESGMPNNRFLAERTGGTYSTLKVQPAELEDSGVYFCASSQEWSLAEAFFGQGTRLTVV.

The V call is TRBV27, the J call TRBJ2-7; D remains unclear. The CDR3 has 16 residues. From germline, CDR1 is MNHEY and CDR2 SMNVEV (reference sequence). The germline V and J ends were trimmed by 0 bases and 1 base, with 13 bases remaining between them. The CDR3 coding sequence is TGTGCCAGCAGTTTATCTAGGCCCCAGCTATCCTACGAGCAGTACTTC. This translates into CASSLSRPQLSYEQYF.

The V and J genes are TRBV27 and TRBJ1-4, with no clear D. This CDR3 has 13 amino acids. Germline-derived CDR1 and CDR2 are MNHEY and SMNVEV (reference sequence). Trimming cost V 2 bases and J 4 bases, with 5 bases left between them. For the CDR3, the DNA is TGTGCCAGCAGTTTAAGGCGTAATGAAAAACTGTTTTTT. This encodes CASSLRRNEKLFF.

This chain joins TRBV9 and TRBJ2-1; D might be TRBD2 (5 bases). Germline CDR1 and CDR2: SGDLS and YYNGEE. Trimming took off 0 bases at V and 0 bases at J, with 13 bases between the two ends. CDR3 size: 17 residues. The CDR3 loop is CASSVVPSQSSYNEQFF. In DNA, the CDR3 is TGTGCCAGCAGCGTAGTCCCTAGCCAGAGCTCCTACAATGAGCAGTTCTTC. Full variable domain (rest looked up from reference TRBV9 and TRBJ2-1): DSGVTQTPKHLITATGQRVTLRCSPRSGDLSVYWYQQSLDQGLQFLIQYYNGEERAKGNILERFSAQQFPDLHSELNLSSLELGDSALYFCASSVVPSQSSYNEQFFGPGTRLTVL.

This clone was detected only once. This chain links TRBV10-2 with TRBJ2-6; maybe TRBD1 (6 bases). Germline loops: CDR1 WSHSY, CDR2 SAAADI. The CDR3 consists of 18 residues. V shed 1 base and J shed 0 bases, with 13 bases lying between them. Written as DNA, the CDR3 is TGCGCCAGCAGTGAGTTCCCCAGGGGCACCTCTGGGGCCAACGTCCTGACTTTC. Translation gives CASSEFPRGTSGANVLTF.

Only a few counts were recorded for this clone. CDR3 DNA sequence: TGTGCCAGCAGCGTAGGAACGTTGGCCCTCTCTGGGGCCAACGTCCTGACTTTC. It encodes CASSVGTLALSGANVLTF. This chain uses TRBV9 with TRBJ2-6; no definite D call. The CDR3 covers 18 residues. V lost 0 bases, J lost 0 bases, and 13 bases lay in between. In germline, CDR1 is SGDLS, CDR2 YYNGEE.